This TCR beta chain was recorded in a study of shared clonotypes between healthy human individuals. With respect to this clone: Antigen: not known.

The study's findings and limits: Owing to a small donor count, the genetic and exposure-history diversity represented was limited.

Using immunoSEQ multiplex PCR, the repertoire was profiled, and TCRdb retains in-frame clones only, with some absent. The sample lists hundreds of thousands of clones, 70% to 80% occurring once. Germline loops: CDR1 SNHLY, CDR2 FYNNEI. Trimming removed 7 bases from V and 4 bases from J, with 14 bases in between. The CDR3 totals 13 residues. Sequencing input: PBMCs. This rearrangement joins TRBV2 to TRBJ2-7; D uncertain. The origin of this receptor is a woman aged 40 to 50 in good health. Some clones in this sample may be carry-over from other donors' samples. The CDR3 here is CASIAEPWYEQYF. CDR3 in DNA: TGTGCCAGCATCGCAGAACCTTGGTACGAGCAGTACTTC.